This entry features one TCR beta chain sequence. The CDR3 spans 14 residues. V lost 1 base to trimming and J lost 3 bases; unmatched junction nucleotides: 3. The germline CDR1 and CDR2 sequences are PRHDT and FYEKMQ (reference sequence). The authors' processing: Scientists estimated how many nucleated cells there were by amplifying reference gene primers. Libraries were prepared by immunoSEQ multiplex PCR; TCRdb keeps only in-frame clonotypes and omits some of them. The V and J calls and clone size are taken from that table; D and trimming were inferred from the DNA. The repertoire holds roughly 190,000 clones, with around 90% as singletons. This record comes from a study of blood T cell repertoires in COVID-19. For the study at large: Spain, Italy and the United States supplied samples that represented acute and convalescent COVID-19. Sources were T cells, B-cell-depleted T cells, or PBMCs; the material itself was cDNA or gDNA.

The sequence was obtained from a man in his fifties with acute or convalescent COVID-19. Material: peripheral blood. The chain recombines TRBV13 with TRBJ2-7, with TRBD1 identical over 7 bases. CDR3 coding DNA: TGTGCCAGCAGCTTAGCTTACAGGGGCTACGAGCAGTACTTC. Protein sequence: CASSLAYRGYEQYF.